This T cell receptor beta chain was recorded in a study of beta chain features in type 1 diabetes. Whole-study findings and limits: Researchers report that Type 1 diabetes patients had moderately but significantly shorter TCRB CDR3s across all four CD4+ subsets.

Central memory, naive, regulatory and stem cell-like memory CD4+ cells were sorted by CD45RO/CCR7/CD25/CD127/CD95/CD27. The CDR3 is 13 residues long. V lost 1 base, J lost 1 base, and 5 bases lay in between. CDR1 is SGHRS, CDR2 YFSETQ, per germline. Since all of the isolated RNA was reverse transcribed, expressed TCRB transcripts were what got sequenced. The assay was immunoSEQ multiplex PCR, and TCRdb's table has in-frame clones only and misses some. The sample consists of 500,000 to 850,000 clones, around an eighth of them appearing once. This clone was found a few times. Its antigen is undetermined. This CDR3 is also generated by other DNA sequences in the sample.

The J gene is TRBJ1-1, the V gene TRBV5-1; D gene unclear. The receptor was derived from a young man with type 1 diabetes. The sample was naive CD4+ T cells from blood. Here the CDR3 reads CASSLRGNTEAFF. The DNA for the CDR3 is TGCGCCAGCAGCTTGCGTGGGAACACTGAAGCTTTCTTT.